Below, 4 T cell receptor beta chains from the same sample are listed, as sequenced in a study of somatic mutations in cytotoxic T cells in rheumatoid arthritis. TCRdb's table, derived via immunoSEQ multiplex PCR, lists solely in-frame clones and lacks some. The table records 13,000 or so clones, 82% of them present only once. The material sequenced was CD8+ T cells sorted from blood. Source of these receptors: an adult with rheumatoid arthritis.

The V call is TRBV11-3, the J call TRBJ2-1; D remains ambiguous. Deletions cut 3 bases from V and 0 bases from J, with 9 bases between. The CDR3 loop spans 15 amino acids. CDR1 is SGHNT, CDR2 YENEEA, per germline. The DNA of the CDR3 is TGTGCCAGCAGCTTCGGTCCTGACTCCTACAATGAGCAGTTCTTC. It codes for CASSFGPDSYNEQFF.

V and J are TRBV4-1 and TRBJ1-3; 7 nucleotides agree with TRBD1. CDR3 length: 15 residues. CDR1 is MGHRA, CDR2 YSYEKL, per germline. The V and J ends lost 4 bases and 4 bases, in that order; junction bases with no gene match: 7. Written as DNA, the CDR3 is TGCGCCAGCAGCCTTGGGACAGCCCTAGGAAACACCATATATTTT. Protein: CASSLGTALGNTIYF.

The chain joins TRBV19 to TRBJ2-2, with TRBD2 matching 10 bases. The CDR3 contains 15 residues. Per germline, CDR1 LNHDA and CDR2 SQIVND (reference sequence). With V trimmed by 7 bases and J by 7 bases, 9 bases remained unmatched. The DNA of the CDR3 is TGTGCCAGTAAAGCCAGCGGGGGGGCAATCGGGGAGCTGTTTTTT. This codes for CASKASGGAIGELFF.

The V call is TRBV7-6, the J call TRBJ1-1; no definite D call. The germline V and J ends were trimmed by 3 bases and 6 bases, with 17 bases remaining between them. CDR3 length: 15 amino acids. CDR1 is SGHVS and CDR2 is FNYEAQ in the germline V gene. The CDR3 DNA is TGTGCCAGCAGCTTGGGCTGGGCGACGGTTTCTGAAGCTTTCTTT. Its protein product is CASSLGWATVSEAFF.